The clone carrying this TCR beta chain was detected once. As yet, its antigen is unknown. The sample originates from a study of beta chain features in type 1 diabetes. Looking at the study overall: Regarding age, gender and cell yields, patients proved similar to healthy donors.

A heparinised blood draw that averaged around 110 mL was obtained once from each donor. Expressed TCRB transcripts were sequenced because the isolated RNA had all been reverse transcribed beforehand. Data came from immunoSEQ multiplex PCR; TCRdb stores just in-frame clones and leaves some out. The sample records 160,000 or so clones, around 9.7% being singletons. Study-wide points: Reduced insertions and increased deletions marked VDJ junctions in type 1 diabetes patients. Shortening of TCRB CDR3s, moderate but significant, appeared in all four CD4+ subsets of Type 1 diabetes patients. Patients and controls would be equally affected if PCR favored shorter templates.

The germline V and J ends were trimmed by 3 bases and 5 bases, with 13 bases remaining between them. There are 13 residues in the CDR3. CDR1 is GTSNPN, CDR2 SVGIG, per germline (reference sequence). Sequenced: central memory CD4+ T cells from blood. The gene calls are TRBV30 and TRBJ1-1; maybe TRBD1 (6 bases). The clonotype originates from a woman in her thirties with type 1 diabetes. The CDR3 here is CAWSGAGATEAFF. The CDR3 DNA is TGTGCCTGGAGCGGAGCAGGGGCAACTGAAGCTTTCTTT.